These 22 T cell receptor beta chains originate from one sample sequenced in a study of blood T cell repertoires in COVID-19. Using immunoSEQ multiplex PCR, the repertoire was profiled, and TCRdb retains in-frame clones only, with some absent. The table includes around 160,000 clones, almost 85% detected once. Source material: PBMCs or T cells enriched from blood (not recorded which). These TCRs come from a man aged 50 to 60 who had recovered from COVID-19.

In nucleotides, the CDR3 is TGTGCCAGCAGCCAACACGCAGGCTCCTACGAGCAGTACTTC. Its protein product is CASSQHAGSYEQYF. The V call is TRBV7-6, the J call TRBJ2-7; D uncertain. The V end was cut by 5 bases, the J end by 0 bases, with 11 bases between. Germline loops: CDR1 SGHVS, CDR2 FNYEAQ. There are 14 residues in the CDR3.

The chain uses TRBV6-5 and TRBJ2-1; 13 nucleotides agree with TRBD2. The CDR3 is made up of 14 amino acids. V was pared by 8 bases and J by 12 bases, with 10 bases of the junction left unmatched. Germline V gene sequence: CDR1 MNHEY, CDR2 SVGAGI. The CDR3 is CASLWTSGSATQFF. The CDR3 coding sequence is TGTGCCAGCCTATGGACTAGCGGGAGTGCAACGCAGTTCTTC.

Written as DNA, the CDR3 is TGTGCCAGCTCCAGGGAACCCTATAATTCACCCCTCCACTTT. Amino acids: CASSREPYNSPLHF. This sequence joins TRBV6-5 and TRBJ1-6; a weak D match, TRBD1 (5 bases). V lost 8 bases and J 2 bases, leaving 10 bases between the germline ends. The CDR3 sequence is 14 residues long. Germline assignment: CDR1 MNHEY and CDR2 SVGAGI.

The chain links TRBV27 to TRBJ1-6; 7 nucleotides line up with TRBD1. Germline V gives CDR1 MNHEY, CDR2 SMNVEV (reference sequence). The CDR3 is 15 residues long. Trimming at V came to 5 bases and at J to 8 bases, leaving 9 bases not matched to a gene. The CDR3 sequence is CASSTNRGWDSPLHF. CDR3 bases: TGTGCCAGCAGTACGAACAGGGGCTGGGATTCACCCCTCCACTTT.

This clone showed up just a few times. The chain combines TRBV2 with TRBJ1-4; 10 nucleotides match TRBD1. Per germline, CDR1 SNHLY and CDR2 FYNNEI. The CDR3 runs to 13 residues. V was clipped by 6 bases and J by 8 bases; unmatched bases: 3. The CDR3 here is CASRGQGREKLFF. The CDR3 region has the DNA TGTGCCAGCAGGGGACAGGGGAGGGAAAAACTGTTTTTT.

The genes are TRBV2 and TRBJ2-5; maybe TRBD2 (5 bases). The germline V gene has CDR1 SNHLY and CDR2 FYNNEI. This CDR3 region has 11 residues. V lost 6 bases, J lost 3 bases, and 5 bases lay in between. The CDR3 coding sequence is TGTGCCAGCAGGAGGGAAGAGACCCAGTACTTC. Amino acids: CASRREETQYF.

The rearrangement joins TRBV27 to TRBJ1-1; 8 bases are a match to TRBD1. Germline CDR1 reads MNHEY; CDR2 reads SMNVEV (reference sequence). V dropped 6 bases and J dropped 0; count of bases not matched to a gene: 6. The CDR3 extends over 15 amino acids. The CDR3 spells CASRYTGGMNTEAFF. The CDR3 DNA follows: TGTGCCAGCAGGTATACAGGGGGGATGAACACTGAAGCTTTCTTT.

This chain links TRBV5-5 with TRBJ2-3; D is perhaps TRBD2 (5 bases). CDR3 length equals 16 residues. Germline-derived CDR1 and CDR2 are SGHKS and YYEKEE (reference sequence). V lost 4 bases and J 4 bases, leaving 19 bases between the germline ends. CDR3 protein: CASSLLVGVEADTQYF. The DNA of the CDR3 is TGTGCCAGCAGCCTACTAGTCGGGGTGGAGGCAGATACGCAGTATTTT.

The genes are TRBV2 and TRBJ2-2; 7 bases are shared with TRBD2. CDR3 length equals 16 residues. V was clipped by 11 bases and J by 6 bases; unmatched bases: 18. Germline-derived CDR1 and CDR2 are SNHLY and FYNNEI. As DNA, the CDR3 is TGTGCCGTTGGCGGGGGAGCGGGATTTTTCGCCGGGGAGCTGTTTTTT. This translates into CAVGGGAGFFAGELFF.

This chain links TRBV10-3 with TRBJ2-7, with TRBD2 as a possible D gene (6 bases). CDR1 and CDR2 (germline): ENHRY, SYGVKD. V lost 10 bases and J 5 bases, leaving 12 bases between the germline ends. The CDR3 length is 11 residues. In DNA form, the CDR3 reads TGTGCCACGGTGGGACTCGACGAGCAGTACTTC. This translates into CATVGLDEQYF.

The chain uses TRBV27 and TRBJ1-2; D is uncertain. CDR3 length: 13 residues. V lost 3 bases and J lost 8, with 13 bases in between. Germline loops: CDR1 MNHEY, CDR2 SMNVEV (reference sequence). The CDR3 DNA reads as TGTGCCAGCAGTTTCGGCACCCTGGAGGGCTACACCTTC. It codes for CASSFGTLEGYTF.

The chain links TRBV30 to TRBJ2-7, with 8 bases lining up with TRBD1. The CDR3 has 14 amino acids. Looked up from germline, CDR1 is GTSNPN and CDR2 is SVGIG (reference sequence). The V and J ends lost 0 bases and 7 bases, in that order; junction bases with no gene match: 8. CDR3 region: CAWSVVTGGSEQYF. CDR3 in DNA: TGTGCCTGGAGTGTAGTCACAGGGGGAAGTGAGCAGTACTTC.

The chain uses TRBV5-1 and TRBJ1-1; 9 bases align to TRBD1. This CDR3 region has 14 residues. Germline CDR1 and CDR2: SGHRS and YFSETQ. Unmatched junction bases numbered 4, after V lost 4 bases and J lost 3 bases. This CDR3 is CASSARTGDTEAFF. As DNA, the CDR3 is TGCGCCAGCAGCGCCAGGACAGGGGACACTGAAGCTTTCTTT.

V is TRBV7-2 and J is TRBJ2-1; D possibly corresponds to TRBD1 (6 bases). Germline lookup yields CDR1 SGHTA and CDR2 FQGNSA. The germline V and J ends were trimmed by 5 bases and 6 bases, with 8 bases remaining between them. The CDR3 sequence is 12 residues long. The chain's CDR3 is CASSRGGNEQFF. The CDR3 DNA reads TGTGCCAGCAGCCGAGGGGGCAATGAGCAGTTCTTC.

The V gene is TRBV5-1, the J gene TRBJ1-6; a weak D match, TRBD1 (6 bases). This CDR3 comprises 15 residues. Trimming removed 3 bases at V and 8 bases at J, with 15 bases between. The germline CDR1 and CDR2 sequences are SGHRS and YFSETQ. The CDR3 spells CASSSWSGADSPLHF. CDR3 DNA: TGCGCCAGCAGCTCCTGGTCAGGGGCTGATTCACCCCTCCACTTT. The whole variable domain, remainder taken from reference TRBV5-1 and TRBJ1-6, is KAGVTQTPRYLIKTRGQQVTLSCSPISGHRSVSWYQQTPGQGLQFLFEYFSETQRNKGNFPGRFSGRQFSNSRSEMNVSTLELGDSALYLCASSSWSGADSPLHFGNGTRLTVT.

This clone was found once. The chain combines TRBV30 with TRBJ1-1; 8 nucleotides align to TRBD1. CDR1 GTSNPN and CDR2 SVGIG come from the germline V gene (reference sequence). V was pared by 1 base and J by 4 bases, with 2 bases of the junction left unmatched. This CDR3 contains 13 residues. The CDR3 protein is CAWSAGGVTEAFF. CDR3 coding DNA: TGTGCCTGGAGTGCAGGGGGCGTCACTGAAGCTTTCTTT.

V and J are TRBV6-5 and TRBJ1-5; no reliable D call. The germline V and J ends were trimmed by 4 bases and 0 bases, with 4 bases remaining between them. There are 13 residues in the CDR3. Germline V gives CDR1 MNHEY, CDR2 SVGAGI. The CDR3 here is CASSFNSNQPQHF. The CDR3 DNA reads as TGTGCCAGCAGTTTTAATAGCAATCAGCCCCAGCATTTT.

The chain carries TRBV6-1 and TRBJ2-7, with no clear D. There are 13 residues in the CDR3. Germline V CDR1 and CDR2: MNHNS, SASEGT. V was pared by 1 base and J by 3 bases, with 7 bases between. In DNA, the CDR3 is TGTGCCAGCAGTGAAGACCCGGGCTACGAGCAGTACTTC. It yields the protein CASSEDPGYEQYF.

The V call is TRBV6-5, the J call TRBJ2-3; 10 bases are a match to TRBD2. Germline values: CDR1 MNHEY, CDR2 SVGAGI. CDR3 length: 15 amino acids. The J segment lost 5 bases and the V segment lost 5 bases, leaving 7 bases of the junction unmatched. DNA of the CDR3: TGTGCCAGCAGTAGCGGGGGGGCCCGGGGAGATACGCAGTATTTT. It yields the protein CASSSGGARGDTQYF.

The V call is TRBV9, the J call TRBJ2-2, with unresolved D. The V and J ends lost 0 bases and 5 bases respectively, with 11 bases between them. Germline loops: CDR1 SGDLS, CDR2 YYNGEE. The CDR3 is 15 residues long. CDR3 in amino acids: CASSVGGFGTGELFF. The CDR3 DNA is TGTGCCAGCAGCGTAGGAGGTTTCGGGACCGGGGAGCTGTTTTTT.

This clone was seen a few times. The chain links TRBV7-9 to TRBJ1-4, with 7 bases identical to TRBD1. The length of the CDR3 is 13 residues. Germline V gene lookup returns CDR1 SEHNR and CDR2 FQNEAQ (reference sequence). With V trimmed by 3 bases and J by 5 bases, 0 bases remained unmatched. Here the CDR3 reads CASSLTGNEKLFF. The CDR3, as DNA: TGTGCCAGCAGCTTGACAGGGAATGAAAAACTGTTTTTT.

V usage is TRBV5-5 and J usage is TRBJ1-1; possible D gene TRBD1, 6 bases. The CDR3 is 15 residues long. Germline values: CDR1 SGHKS, CDR2 YYEKEE (reference sequence). The ends were cut back, 3 bases at V and 4 bases at J, with 16 bases in the middle. CDR3 residues: CASSYQGSLGTEAFF. DNA of the CDR3: TGTGCCAGCAGCTATCAGGGGAGTCTGGGCACTGAAGCTTTCTTT.